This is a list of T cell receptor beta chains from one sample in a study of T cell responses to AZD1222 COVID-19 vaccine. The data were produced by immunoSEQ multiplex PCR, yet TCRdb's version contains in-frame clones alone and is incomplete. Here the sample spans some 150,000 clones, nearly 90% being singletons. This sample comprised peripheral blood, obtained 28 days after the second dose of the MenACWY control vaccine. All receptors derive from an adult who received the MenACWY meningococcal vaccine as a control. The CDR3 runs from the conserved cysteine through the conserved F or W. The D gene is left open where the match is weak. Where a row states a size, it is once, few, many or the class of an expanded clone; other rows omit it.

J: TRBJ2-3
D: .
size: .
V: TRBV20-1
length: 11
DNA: TGCAGTGCAATGGTGGCAGATACGCAGTATTTT
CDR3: CSAMVADTQYF

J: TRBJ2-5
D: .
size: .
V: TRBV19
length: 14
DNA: TGTGCCAGTAGTATCGGAGGCTACCCAGAGACCCAGTACTTC
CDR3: CASSIGGYPETQYF

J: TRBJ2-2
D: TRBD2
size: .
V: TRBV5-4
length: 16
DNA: TGTGCCAGCAGCCGGATGGCTAGCGGGAACACCGGGGAGCTGTTTTTT
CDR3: CASSRMASGNTGELFF

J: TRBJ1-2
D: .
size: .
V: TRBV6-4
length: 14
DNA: TGTGCCAGCAGGAAGGACAGTCTGGCGTATGGCTACACCTTC
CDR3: CASRKDSLAYGYTF

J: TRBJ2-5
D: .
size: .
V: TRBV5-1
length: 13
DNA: TGCGCCAGCAGCTTGGCAGGGGTAGAGACCCAGTACTTC
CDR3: CASSLAGVETQYF

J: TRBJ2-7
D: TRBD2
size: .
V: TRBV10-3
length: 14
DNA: TGTGCCGCTAGAGGTAGCGGGGGCCTCTACGAGCAGTACTTC
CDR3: CAARGSGGLYEQYF

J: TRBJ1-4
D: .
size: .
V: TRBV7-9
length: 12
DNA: TGTGCCAGCAGCTCCTTCAATGAAAAACTGTTTTTT
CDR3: CASSSFNEKLFF

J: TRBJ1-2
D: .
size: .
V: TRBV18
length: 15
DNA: TGTGCCAGCTCACTAATTGTAACAGGTCTCGACGGCTACACCTTC
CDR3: CASSLIVTGLDGYTF

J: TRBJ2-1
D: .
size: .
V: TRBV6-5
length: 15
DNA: TGTGCCAGCAGTTACTCGCGGGCGTTAAACAATGAGCAGTTCTTC
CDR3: CASSYSRALNNEQFF

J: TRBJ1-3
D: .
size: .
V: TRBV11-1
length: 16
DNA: TGTGCCAGCAGCCTACGGGACATTTACTCTGGAAACACCATATATTTT
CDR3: CASSLRDIYSGNTIYF

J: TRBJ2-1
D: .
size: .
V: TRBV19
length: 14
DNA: TGTGCCAGTAGTATAGGGCGGGGATCGATTGAGCAGTTCTTC
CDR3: CASSIGRGSIEQFF

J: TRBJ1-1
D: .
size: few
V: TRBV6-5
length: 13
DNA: TGTGCCAGCAGTTACGCAGGGCCCACTGAAGCTTTCTTT
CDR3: CASSYAGPTEAFF

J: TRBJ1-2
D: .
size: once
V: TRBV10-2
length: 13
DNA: TGCGCCAGCACGGCCGGGCCCAGAGATGGCTACACCTTC
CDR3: CASTAGPRDGYTF

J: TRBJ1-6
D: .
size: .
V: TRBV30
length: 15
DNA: TGTGCCTGGAGTAGTGTAGGGGGAGGCAATTCACCCCTCCACTTT
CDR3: CAWSSVGGGNSPLHF

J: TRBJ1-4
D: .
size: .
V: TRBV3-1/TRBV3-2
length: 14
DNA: TGTGCCAGCAGCCTAAGGGGTTATAATGAAAAACTGTTTTTT
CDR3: CASSLRGYNEKLFF

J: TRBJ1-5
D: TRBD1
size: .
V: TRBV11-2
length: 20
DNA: TGTGCCAGCAGCTTAGAATGGTCCCTACAGGGGGGCAAAAGTAATCAGCCCCAGCATTTT
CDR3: CASSLEWSLQGGKSNQPQHF

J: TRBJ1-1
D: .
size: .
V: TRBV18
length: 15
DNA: TGTGCCAGCTTAGGGGGGAGAGTTCGGAACACTGAAGCTTTCTTT
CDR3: CASLGGRVRNTEAFF

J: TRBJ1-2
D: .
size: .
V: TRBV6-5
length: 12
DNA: TGTGCCAGCAGGCGGGGGGGATCGGGCTACACCTTC
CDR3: CASRRGGSGYTF

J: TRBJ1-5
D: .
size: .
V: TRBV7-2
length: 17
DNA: TGTGCCAGCAGCTTAGGGACACAACAGGGATACAATCAGCCCCAGCATTTT
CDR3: CASSLGTQQGYNQPQHF

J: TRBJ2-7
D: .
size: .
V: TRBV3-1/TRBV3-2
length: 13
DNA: .
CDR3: CASSMGWGQGNFF

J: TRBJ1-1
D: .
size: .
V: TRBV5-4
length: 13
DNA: TGTGCCAGCAGCTTGGGGGGTAACACTGAAGCTTTCTTT
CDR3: CASSLGGNTEAFF

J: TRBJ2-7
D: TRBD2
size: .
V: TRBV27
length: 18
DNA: TGTGCCAGCAGTTTATCGTGGCTAGCGGGACGGCCCTTCCACGAGCAGTACTTC
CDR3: CASSLSWLAGRPFHEQYF

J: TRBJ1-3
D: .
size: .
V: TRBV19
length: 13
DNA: TGTGCCAGTCAGATGACAAGGGTCAACACCATATATTTT
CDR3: CASQMTRVNTIYF

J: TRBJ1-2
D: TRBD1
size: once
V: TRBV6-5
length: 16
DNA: TGTGCCAGCAGTTACTCGATGGGACAGGGTCTCTATGGCTACACCTTC
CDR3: CASSYSMGQGLYGYTF

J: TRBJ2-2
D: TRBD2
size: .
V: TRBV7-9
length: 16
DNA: TGTGCCAGCAGCCTATATCGGACTAGTAGCACCGGGGAGCTGTTTTTT
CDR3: CASSLYRTSSTGELFF

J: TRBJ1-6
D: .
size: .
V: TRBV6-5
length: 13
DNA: TGTGCCAGCAAGGAGACGGCCAATTCACCCCTCCACTTT
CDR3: CASKETANSPLHF

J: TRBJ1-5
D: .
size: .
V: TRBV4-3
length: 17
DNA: TGCGCCAGCAGCCAAGATGCAGGACCATATAGCAATCAGCCCCAGCATTTT
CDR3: CASSQDAGPYSNQPQHF

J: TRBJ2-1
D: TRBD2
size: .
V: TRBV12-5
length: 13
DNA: TGTGCTAGTGGCGGGACTAACTATAATGAGCAGTTCTTC
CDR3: CASGGTNYNEQFF

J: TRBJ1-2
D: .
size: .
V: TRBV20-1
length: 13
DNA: TGCAGTGCTAGTTTTGGCACTAACTATGGCTACACCTTC
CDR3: CSASFGTNYGYTF

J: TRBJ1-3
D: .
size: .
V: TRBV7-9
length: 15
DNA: TGTGCCAGCAGCTCTCGGGGCAACTCTGGAAACACCATATATTTT
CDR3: CASSSRGNSGNTIYF

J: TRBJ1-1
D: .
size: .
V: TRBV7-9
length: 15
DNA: TGTGCCAGCAGCCGGCCTTCGGGGGGCAACACTGAAGCTTTCTTT
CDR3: CASSRPSGGNTEAFF

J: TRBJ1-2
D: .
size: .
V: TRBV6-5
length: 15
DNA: TGTGCCAGCAGTTACGAAGGAGGAAGGGTTCATGGCTACACCTTC
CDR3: CASSYEGGRVHGYTF

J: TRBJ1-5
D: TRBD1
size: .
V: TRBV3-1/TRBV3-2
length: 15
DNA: TGTGCCAGCAGCCCACAGGGGGCGGGCAATCAGCCCCAGCATTTT
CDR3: CASSPQGAGNQPQHF

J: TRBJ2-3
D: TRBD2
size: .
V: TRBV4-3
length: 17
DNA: TGCGCCAGCAGCCAAGTGTGGGGGGGAAGGCGAACAGATACGCAGTATTTT
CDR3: CASSQVWGGRRTDTQYF

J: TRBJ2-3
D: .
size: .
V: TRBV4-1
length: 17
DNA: TGCGCCAGCAGACGAACTACGACTAGAGGGAGCACAGATACGCAGTATTTT
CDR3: CASRRTTTRGSTDTQYF

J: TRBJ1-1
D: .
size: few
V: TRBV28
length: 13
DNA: TGTGCCAGCAGTTTTGGAGGCATCACTGAAGCTTTCTTT
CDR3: CASSFGGITEAFF

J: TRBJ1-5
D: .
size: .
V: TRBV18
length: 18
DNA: TGTGCCAGCTCACCACTCGGGGGGTCGAGCTTTAGCAATCAGCCCCAGCATTTT
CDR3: CASSPLGGSSFSNQPQHF

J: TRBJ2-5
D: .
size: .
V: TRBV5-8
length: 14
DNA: TGTGCCAGCAGCCCCAGAGGGTACCAAGAGACCCAGTACTTC
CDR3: CASSPRGYQETQYF

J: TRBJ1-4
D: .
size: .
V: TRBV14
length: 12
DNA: TGTGCCAGCAGCCAAGGGAAAGGAAAACTGTTTTTT
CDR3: CASSQGKGKLFF

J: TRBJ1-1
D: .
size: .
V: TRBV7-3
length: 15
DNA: TGTGCCAGCAGCTTAACAAGGGACATGAACACTGAAGCTTTCTTT
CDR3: CASSLTRDMNTEAFF

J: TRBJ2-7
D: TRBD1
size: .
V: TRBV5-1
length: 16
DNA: TGCGCCAGCAGCTTGGTCGGGACAGGCCACTCCTACGAGCAGTACTTC
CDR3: CASSLVGTGHSYEQYF

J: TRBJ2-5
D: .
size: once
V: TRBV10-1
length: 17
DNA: TGCGCCAGCAGTAGCTCGGCCGGGAGAGAGAGAGCGGAGACCCAGTACTTC
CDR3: CASSSSAGRERAETQYF

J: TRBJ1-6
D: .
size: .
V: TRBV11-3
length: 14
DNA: TGTGCCAGCACGACCGGGACGCGGGATTCACCCCTCCACTTT
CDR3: CASTTGTRDSPLHF

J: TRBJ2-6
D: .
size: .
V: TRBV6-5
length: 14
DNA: TGTGCCAGCAGTCTCCTCTCTGGGGCCAACGTCCTGACTTTC
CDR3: CASSLLSGANVLTF

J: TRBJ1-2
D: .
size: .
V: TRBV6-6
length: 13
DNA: TGTGCCAGCAGTTCCCTTGATGGTGGTGGCTACACCTTC
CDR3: CASSSLDGGGYTF

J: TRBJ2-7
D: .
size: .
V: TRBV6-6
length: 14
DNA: TGTGCCAGCGGCAAAGCGGCCCCGACCTACGAGCAGTACTTC
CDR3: CASGKAAPTYEQYF

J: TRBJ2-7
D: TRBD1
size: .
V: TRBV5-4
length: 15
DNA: TGTGCCAGCAGCCGTGACAGGGGGCTAATCGACGAGCAGTACTTC
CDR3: CASSRDRGLIDEQYF

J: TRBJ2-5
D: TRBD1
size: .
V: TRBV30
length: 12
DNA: TGTGCCTCAACAGGGGTAGAAGAGACCCAGTACTTC
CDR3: CASTGVEETQYF

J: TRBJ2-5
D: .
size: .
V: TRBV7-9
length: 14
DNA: TGTGCCAGCAGCTTAGGGCAGCGGCAAGAGACCCAGTACTTC
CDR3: CASSLGQRQETQYF

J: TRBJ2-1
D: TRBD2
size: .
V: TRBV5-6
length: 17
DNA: TGTGCCAGCAGCTTCACCCTGGGCGGGAGATCCTACAATGAGCAGTTCTTC
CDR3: CASSFTLGGRSYNEQFF

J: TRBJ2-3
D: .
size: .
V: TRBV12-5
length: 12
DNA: TGTGCTAGTGGTTTGGACCCCGATACGCAGTATTTT
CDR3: CASGLDPDTQYF

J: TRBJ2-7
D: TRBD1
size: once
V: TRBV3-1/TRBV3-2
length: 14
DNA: TGTGCCAGCAGCCAATCCGGACAGGGAGGCGAGCAGTACTTC
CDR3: CASSQSGQGGEQYF

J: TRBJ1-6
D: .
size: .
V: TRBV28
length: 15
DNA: TGTGCCAGCAGTCTACGGGTTACTCATAATTCACCCCTCCACTTT
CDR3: CASSLRVTHNSPLHF

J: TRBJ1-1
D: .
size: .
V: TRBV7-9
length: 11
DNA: TGTGCCAGCAGCTCAAGAGTTGAAGCTTTCTTT
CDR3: CASSSRVEAFF

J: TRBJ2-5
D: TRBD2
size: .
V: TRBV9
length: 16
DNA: TGTGCCAGCAGCGCGTCTAGCGGATCCCACCAAGAGACCCAGTACTTC
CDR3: CASSASSGSHQETQYF

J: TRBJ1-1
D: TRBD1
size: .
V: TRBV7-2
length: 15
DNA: TGTGCCAGCAGCTGGGGGGACAGGGTGAACACTGAAGCTTTCTTT
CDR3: CASSWGDRVNTEAFF

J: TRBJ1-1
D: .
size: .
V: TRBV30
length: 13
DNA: TGTGCCTGGAGTGTAGACCGATGGGTGGAAGCTTTCTTT
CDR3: CAWSVDRWVEAFF

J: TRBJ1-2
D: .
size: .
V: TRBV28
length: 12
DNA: TGTGCCAGCTCCGGGCTTTCGGAAGGCTACACCTTC
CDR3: CASSGLSEGYTF